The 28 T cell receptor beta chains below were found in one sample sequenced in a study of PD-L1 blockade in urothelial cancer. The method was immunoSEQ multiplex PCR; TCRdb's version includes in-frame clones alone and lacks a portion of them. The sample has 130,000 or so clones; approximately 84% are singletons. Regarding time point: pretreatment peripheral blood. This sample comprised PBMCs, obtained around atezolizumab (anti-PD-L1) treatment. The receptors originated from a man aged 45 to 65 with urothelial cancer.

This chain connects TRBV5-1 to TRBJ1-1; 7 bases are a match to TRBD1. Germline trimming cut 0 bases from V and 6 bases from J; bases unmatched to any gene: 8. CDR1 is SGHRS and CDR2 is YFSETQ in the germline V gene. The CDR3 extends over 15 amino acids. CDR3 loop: CASSLAQGVGAEAFF. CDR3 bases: TGCGCCAGCAGCTTGGCCCAGGGGGTTGGGGCTGAAGCTTTCTTT.

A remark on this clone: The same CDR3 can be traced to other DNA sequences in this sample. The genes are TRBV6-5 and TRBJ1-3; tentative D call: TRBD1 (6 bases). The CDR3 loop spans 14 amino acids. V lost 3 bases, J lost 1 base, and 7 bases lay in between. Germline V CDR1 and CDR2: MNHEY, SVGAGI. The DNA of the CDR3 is TGTGCCAGCAGTTATAGGGGGTCTGGAAACACCATATATTTT. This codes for CASSYRGSGNTIYF.

The CDR3 nucleotides are TGTGCCAGTAGTATAGGGGGGAGGGATGAACAGCCCCAGCATTTT. This codes for CASSIGGRDEQPQHF. The chain is built from TRBV19 and TRBJ1-5, with D maybe TRBD1 (5 bases). Trimming shortened V by 1 base and J by 7 bases, and 14 bases separated the two germline ends. This CDR3 has 15 amino acids. The germline V gene encodes CDR1 LNHDA and CDR2 SQIVND (reference sequence).

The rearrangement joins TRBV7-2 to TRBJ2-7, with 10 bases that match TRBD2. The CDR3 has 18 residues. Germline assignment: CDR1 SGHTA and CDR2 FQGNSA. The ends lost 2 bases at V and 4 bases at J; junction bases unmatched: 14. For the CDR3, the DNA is TGTGCCAGCAGCTTACCCCAAATCACTAGCGGGAAGGCTTACGAGCAGTACTTC. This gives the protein CASSLPQITSGKAYEQYF.

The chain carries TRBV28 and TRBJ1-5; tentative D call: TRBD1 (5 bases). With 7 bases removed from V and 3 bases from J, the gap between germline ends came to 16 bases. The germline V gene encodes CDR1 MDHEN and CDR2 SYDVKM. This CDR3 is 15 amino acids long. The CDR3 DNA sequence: TGTGCCAGCACCTTTACCAGGGCGCCCAATCAGCCCCAGCATTTT. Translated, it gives CASTFTRAPNQPQHF.

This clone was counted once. The CDR3 nucleotides read TGTGCCAGCAGCTTAGGTGGCGGTCAGCCCCAGCATTTT. Protein sequence: CASSLGGGQPQHF. This chain links TRBV7-3 with TRBJ1-5; D gene uncertain. The CDR3 sequence is 13 residues long. The germline V and J ends were trimmed by 2 bases and 6 bases, with 8 bases remaining between them. CDR1 and CDR2 (germline): SGHTA, FQGTGA.

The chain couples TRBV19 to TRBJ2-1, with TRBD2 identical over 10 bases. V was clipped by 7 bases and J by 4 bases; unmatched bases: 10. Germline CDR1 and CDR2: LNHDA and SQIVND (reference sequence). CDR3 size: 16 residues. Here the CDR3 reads CASNPISGRSYNEQFF. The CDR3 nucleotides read TGTGCCAGTAACCCGATTAGCGGGAGGTCTTACAATGAGCAGTTCTTC. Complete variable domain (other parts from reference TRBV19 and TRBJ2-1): DGGITQSPKYLFRKEGQNVTLSCEQNLNHDAMYWYRQDPGQGLRLIYYSQIVNDFQKGDIAEGYSVSREKKESFPLTVTSAQKNPTAFYLCASNPISGRSYNEQFFGPGTRLTVL.

The CDR3 region has the DNA TGTGCCAGCTCTCGGACTAGCTATGAGCAGTTCTTC. It translates to CASSRTSYEQFF. The chain recombines TRBV18 with TRBJ2-1; 8 nucleotides agree with TRBD2. Per the germline V gene, CDR1 is KGHSH and CDR2 is LQKENI. V gave up 6 bases and J gave up 8 bases; unmatched junction bases: 3. The CDR3 loop spans 12 amino acids.

In nucleotides, the CDR3 is TGTGCCAGCAGTCCTGACAGGGGCTCCTACAATGAGCAGTTCTTC. It specifies CASSPDRGSYNEQFF. The rearrangement joins TRBV6-5 to TRBJ2-1, with 8 positions matching TRBD1. Per germline, CDR1 MNHEY and CDR2 SVGAGI. The CDR3 covers 15 residues. Trimming took 5 bases from V and 0 from J; bases not matched to a gene: 3.

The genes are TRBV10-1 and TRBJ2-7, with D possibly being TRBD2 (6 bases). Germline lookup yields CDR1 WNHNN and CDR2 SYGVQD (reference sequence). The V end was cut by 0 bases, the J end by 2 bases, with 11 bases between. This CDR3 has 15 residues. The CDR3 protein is CASSESAGPPYEQYF. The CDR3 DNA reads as TGCGCCAGCAGTGAGTCGGCGGGACCACCCTACGAGCAGTACTTC.

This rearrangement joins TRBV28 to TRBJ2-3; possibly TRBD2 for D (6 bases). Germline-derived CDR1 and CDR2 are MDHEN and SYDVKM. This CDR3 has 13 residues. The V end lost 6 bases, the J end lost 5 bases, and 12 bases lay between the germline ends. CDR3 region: CASSLDGRDTQYF. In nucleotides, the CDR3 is TGTGCCAGCAGCCTCGACGGGAGAGATACGCAGTATTTT.

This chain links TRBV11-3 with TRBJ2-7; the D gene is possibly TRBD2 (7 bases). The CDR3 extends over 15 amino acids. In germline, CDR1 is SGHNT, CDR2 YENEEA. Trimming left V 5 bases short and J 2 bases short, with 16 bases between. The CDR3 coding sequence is TGTGCCAGCAGCCCGGGAGGAGGGGGGGCCTACGAGCAGTACTTC. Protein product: CASSPGGGGAYEQYF.

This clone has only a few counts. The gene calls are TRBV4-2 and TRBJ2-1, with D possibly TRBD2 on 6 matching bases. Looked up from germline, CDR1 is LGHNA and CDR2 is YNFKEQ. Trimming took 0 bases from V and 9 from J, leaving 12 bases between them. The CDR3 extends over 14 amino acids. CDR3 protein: CASSQEATSSEQFF. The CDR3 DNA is TGTGCCAGCAGCCAAGAGGCGACTAGTAGTGAGCAGTTCTTC.

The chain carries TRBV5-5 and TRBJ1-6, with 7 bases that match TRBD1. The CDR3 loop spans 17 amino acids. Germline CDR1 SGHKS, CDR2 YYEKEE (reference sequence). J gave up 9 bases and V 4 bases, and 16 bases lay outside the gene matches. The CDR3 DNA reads TGTGCCAGCAGCGTACAACAGGGGTCCTACCAGGGTTCACCCCTCCACTTT. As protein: CASSVQQGSYQGSPLHF.

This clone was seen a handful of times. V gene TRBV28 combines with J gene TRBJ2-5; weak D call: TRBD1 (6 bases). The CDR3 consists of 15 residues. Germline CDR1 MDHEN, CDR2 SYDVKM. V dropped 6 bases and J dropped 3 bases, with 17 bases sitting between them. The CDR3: CASSPPGAGEETQYF. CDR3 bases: TGTGCCAGCAGCCCGCCTGGGGCAGGGGAAGAGACCCAGTACTTC.

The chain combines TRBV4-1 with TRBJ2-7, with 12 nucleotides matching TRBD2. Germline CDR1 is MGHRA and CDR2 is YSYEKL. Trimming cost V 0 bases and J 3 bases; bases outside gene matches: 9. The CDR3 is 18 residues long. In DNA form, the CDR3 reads TGCGCCAGCAGCCAAGAATCCGCGACTAGCGGGAGTCGCTACGAGCAGTACTTC. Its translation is CASSQESATSGSRYEQYF.

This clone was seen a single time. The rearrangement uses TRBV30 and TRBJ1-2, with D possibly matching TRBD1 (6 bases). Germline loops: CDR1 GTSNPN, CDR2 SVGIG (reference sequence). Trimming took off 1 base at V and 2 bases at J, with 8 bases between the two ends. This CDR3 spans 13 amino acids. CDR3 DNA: TGTGCCTGGAGTGACCAGGGGAACTATGGCTACACCTTC. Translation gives CAWSDQGNYGYTF.

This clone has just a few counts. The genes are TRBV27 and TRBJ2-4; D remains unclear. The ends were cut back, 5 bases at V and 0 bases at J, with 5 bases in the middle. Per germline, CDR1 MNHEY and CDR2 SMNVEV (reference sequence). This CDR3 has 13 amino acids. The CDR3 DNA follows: TGTGCCAGCAGTCCCCTAGCCAAAAACATTCAGTACTTC. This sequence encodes CASSPLAKNIQYF.

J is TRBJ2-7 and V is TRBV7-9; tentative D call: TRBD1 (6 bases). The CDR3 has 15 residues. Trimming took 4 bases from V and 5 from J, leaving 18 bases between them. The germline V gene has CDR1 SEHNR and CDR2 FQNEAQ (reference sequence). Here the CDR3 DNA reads TGTGCCAGCAGCTCAGGGGACAAGAGGGGCGACGAGCAGTACTTC. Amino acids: CASSSGDKRGDEQYF. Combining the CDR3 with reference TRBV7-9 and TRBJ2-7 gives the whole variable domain DTGVSQNPRHKITKRGQNVTFRCDPISEHNRLYWYRQTLGQGPEFLTYFQNEAQLEKSRLLSDRFSAERPKGSFSTLEIQRTEQGDSAMYLCASSSGDKRGDEQYFGPGTRLTVT.

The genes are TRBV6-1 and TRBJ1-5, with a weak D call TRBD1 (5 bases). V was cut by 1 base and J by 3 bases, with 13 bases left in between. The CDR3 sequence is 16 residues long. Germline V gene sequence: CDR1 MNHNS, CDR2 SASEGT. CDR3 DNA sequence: TGTGCCAGCAGTGAAGTTAGCAGGGTCGTCAATCAGCCCCAGCATTTT. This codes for CASSEVSRVVNQPQHF.

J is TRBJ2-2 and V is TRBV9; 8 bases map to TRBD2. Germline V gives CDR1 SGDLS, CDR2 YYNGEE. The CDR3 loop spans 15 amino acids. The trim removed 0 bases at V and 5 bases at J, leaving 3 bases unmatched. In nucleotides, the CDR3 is TGTGCCAGCAGCGTAGCCGGGAGGGGGACCGGGGAGCTGTTTTTT. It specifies CASSVAGRGTGELFF.

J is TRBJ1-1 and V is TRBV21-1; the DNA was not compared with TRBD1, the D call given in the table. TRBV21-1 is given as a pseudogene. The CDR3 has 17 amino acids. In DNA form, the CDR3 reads TGTGCCAGCAGCAATCGATGGGCCGACCTTCTGAACACTGAAGCTTTCTTT. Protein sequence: CASSNRWADLLNTEAFF.

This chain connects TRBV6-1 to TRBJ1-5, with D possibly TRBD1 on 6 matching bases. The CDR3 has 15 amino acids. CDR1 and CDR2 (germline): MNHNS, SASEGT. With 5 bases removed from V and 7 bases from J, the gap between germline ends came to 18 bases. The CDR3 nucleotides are TGTGCCAGCAGTCAAAGGTGGGCAGGGACACAGCCCCAGCATTTT. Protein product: CASSQRWAGTQPQHF.

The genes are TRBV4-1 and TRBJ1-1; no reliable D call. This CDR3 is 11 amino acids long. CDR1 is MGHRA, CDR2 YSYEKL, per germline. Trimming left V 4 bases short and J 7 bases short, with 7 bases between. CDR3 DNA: TGCGCCAGCAGCCTCGGGGTTGAAGCTTTCTTT. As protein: CASSLGVEAFF.

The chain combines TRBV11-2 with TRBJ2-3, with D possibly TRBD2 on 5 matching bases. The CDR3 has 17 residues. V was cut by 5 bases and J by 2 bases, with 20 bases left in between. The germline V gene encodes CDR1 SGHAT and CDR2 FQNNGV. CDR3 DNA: TGTGCCAGCAGCCCCTCAGCCACGAGGGAGCTCACAGATACGCAGTATTTT. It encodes CASSPSATRELTDTQYF.

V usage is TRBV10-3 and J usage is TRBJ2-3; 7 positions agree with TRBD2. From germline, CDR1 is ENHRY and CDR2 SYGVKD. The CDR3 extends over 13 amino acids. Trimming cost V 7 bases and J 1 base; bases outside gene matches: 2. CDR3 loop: CAINSGGTDTQYF. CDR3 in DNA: TGTGCCATCAACAGCGGGGGCACAGATACGCAGTATTTT.

CDR3 in DNA: TGTGCCAGCAGCAGCGACAGGGAGCTATCCACAGATACGCAGTATTTT. This codes for CASSSDRELSTDTQYF. The V gene is TRBV5-4, the J gene TRBJ2-3; TRBD1 matches 7 bases. CDR1 is SGHNT and CDR2 is YYREEE in the germline V gene (reference sequence). The CDR3 covers 16 residues. With 4 bases clipped from V and 2 bases from J, the junction kept 10 bases outside the gene matches.

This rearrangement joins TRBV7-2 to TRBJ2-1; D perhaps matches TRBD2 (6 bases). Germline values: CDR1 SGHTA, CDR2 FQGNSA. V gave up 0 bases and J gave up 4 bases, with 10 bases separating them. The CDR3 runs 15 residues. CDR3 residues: CASSLAGGLYNEQFF. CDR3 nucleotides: TGTGCCAGCAGCTTAGCGGGAGGATTATACAATGAGCAGTTCTTC.